This TCR beta chain came from a study of shared clonotypes between healthy human individuals. Study summary: Donors had three CD4 naive, three CD4 memory, two CD8 naive and one CD8 memory plate apiece.

General observations from the study: Relative to clonotypes present in all four donors, those not shared had lower generation probabilities.

Generated by immunoSEQ multiplex PCR, the TCRdb table keeps only in-frame clones and is missing some. The sample has over a million clones, approximately 96% seen once. The CD4+ fraction was divided into a CD45RA+ naive subset and a CD45RA-negative memory subset. Remarks on this clone: What it binds is not known.

The trim removed 6 bases at V and 0 bases at J, leaving 10 bases unmatched. The CDR3 runs to 16 residues. Per germline, CDR1 MNHEY and CDR2 SMNVEV (reference sequence). This sequence was found in a man younger than 45 in good health. The chain recombines TRBV27 with TRBJ2-7; TRBD2 agrees at 8 bases. Sequencing was done on a sample of naive CD4+ T cells sorted from blood. Subset described: CD45RA+ positively selected. The CDR3: CASSFGAGGSSYEQYF. The CDR3 DNA reads as TGTGCCAGCAGCTTCGGGGCGGGAGGCAGCTCCTACGAGCAGTACTTC.